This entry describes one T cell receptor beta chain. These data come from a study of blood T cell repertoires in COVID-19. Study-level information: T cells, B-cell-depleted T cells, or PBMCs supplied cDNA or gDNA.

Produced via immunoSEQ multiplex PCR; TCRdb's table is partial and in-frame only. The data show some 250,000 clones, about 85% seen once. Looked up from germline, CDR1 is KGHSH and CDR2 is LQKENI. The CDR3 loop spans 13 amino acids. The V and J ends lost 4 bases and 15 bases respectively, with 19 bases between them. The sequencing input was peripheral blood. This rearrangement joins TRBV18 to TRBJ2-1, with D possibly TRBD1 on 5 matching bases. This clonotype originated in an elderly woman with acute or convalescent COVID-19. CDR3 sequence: CASSRNGGQVLFF. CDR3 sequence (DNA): TGTGCCAGCTCACGGAATGGCGGACAAGTTCTGTTCTTC.